A selection of T cell receptor beta chains follows, all from one sample in a study of blood T cells in healthy people across ages. MiXCR, run by TCRdb on the 5' RACE reads, gives a single entry per CDR3 protein. The table includes 1.5 million to 2 million distinct CDR3 sequences, approximately 30% detected once. Sequencing was done on a sample of blood. These receptors were collected from a woman aged 30 to 39 in good health. Both conserved end residues are part of each CDR3. Each record gives: D gene, J gene, clone size, V gene, CDR3 DNA, CDR3 protein. A D gene is named only where the DNA matches it firmly. A clone size is listed for some rows: how often the clone was seen (once, few, many), or a class if it is expanded.

. TRBJ2-3 . TRBV20-1 TGCAGTGCTATTTTGGGTTCCACAGATACGCAGTATTTT CSAILGSTDTQYF
. TRBJ2-1 many TRBV20-1 TGCAGTGCTTACGACAATGAGCAGTTCTTC CSAYDNEQFF
. TRBJ2-7 many TRBV7-9 TGTGCCAGCAGCTTACGGACAGGGACTATAGACGAGCAGTACTTC CASSLRTGTIDEQYF
. TRBJ2-7 few TRBV29-1 TGCAGCGTTGAAAAGGGGTTGAACGAGCAGTACTTC CSVEKGLNEQYF
TRBD2 TRBJ2-1 few TRBV27 TGTGCCAGCAGTCCCCGTCGAAGCGGGAGGGGATACAATGAGCAGTTCTTC CASSPRRSGRGYNEQFF
. TRBJ2-2 . TRBV7-3 TGTGCCAGCAGCCAAACTGCCGGGGAGCGGTTTTTT CASSQTAGERFF
. TRBJ2-7 . TRBV6-1 TGTGCCAGCACGAGGTCCGAAGCCTACAATGAGCAGTACTTC CASTRSEAYNEQYF
TRBD2 TRBJ2-5 many TRBV6-1 TGTGCCAGCACCCAAGCGGGGGGGGAGACCCAGTACTTC CASTQAGGETQYF
. TRBJ1-5 few TRBV4-2 TGTGCCAGCAGCCAAGATGATAGCAATCGGCCCCAGCATTTT CASSQDDSNRPQHF
. TRBJ1-1 . TRBV6-6 TGTGCCAGCACCCAACACAGGAAGAACACTGAAGCTTTCTTT CASTQHRKNTEAFF
. TRBJ2-5 once TRBV3-1 TGTGCCAGCAAAGTAGCGAGGGCAGGGGAGACCCAGTACTTC CASKVARAGETQYF
. TRBJ2-5 many TRBV29-1 TGCAGCGTTGAGTGGCAGGCTCAAGAGACCCAGTACTTC CSVEWQAQETQYF
. TRBJ2-7 many TRBV4-1 TGCGCCAGCAGCCACCCCGGGACAAACTACGAGCAGTACTTC CASSHPGTNYEQYF
. TRBJ1-4 . TRBV6-5 TGTGCCAGCAGTTACCGGGGGGGTCGGAGAGAACTGTTTTTT CASSYRGGRRELFF
TRBD1 TRBJ2-7 . TRBV28 TGTGCCAGCATTTCAGGGGGTTTATACGAGCAGTACTTC CASISGGLYEQYF
TRBD1 TRBJ2-5 few TRBV6-1 TGTGCCAGCGGAGGGACAGGGTTCACAGAGCAGTACTTC CASGGTGFTEQYF
. TRBJ2-5 few TRBV5-1 TGCGCCAGCAGCCCCGGGACGGAGGGAGAGACCCAGTACTTC CASSPGTEGETQYF
TRBD2 TRBJ2-4 . TRBV19 TGTGCCAGTAGTGTGGGACTAGCGGCCCTTAAGACCAAAAACATTCAGTACTTC CASSVGLAALKTKNIQYF
. TRBJ2-5 many TRBV6-8 TGTGCCAGCAGTCTAAGGGGGAAACGGGAGACCCAGTACTTC CASSLRGKRETQYF
TRBD2 TRBJ2-3 . TRBV7-2 TGTGCCAGCAGCTCCGGGGTAGCGGGATGGGTTACGCAGTATTTT CASSSGVAGWVTQYF
. TRBJ1-6 few TRBV19 TGTGCCAGTAGTTCAGGACAGCTCATTAATTCACCCCTCCACTTT CASSSGQLINSPLHF
. TRBJ2-1 few TRBV12-3/TRBV12-4 TGTGCCAGCAGTCGACAGGCCTACAATGAGCAGTTCTTC CASSRQAYNEQFF
. TRBJ2-1 . TRBV27 TGTGCCAGCAGGGGGGAACTAGTGGGGAATGAGCAGTTCTTC CASRGELVGNEQFF
. TRBJ2-1 many TRBV7-2 TGTGCCAGCAGCTCCCCCGGGACTGCCTACAATGAGCAGTTCTTC CASSSPGTAYNEQFF
. TRBJ2-3 . TRBV5-6 TGTGCCAGCAGCTTCGATCTAGCAGCAGATACGCAGTATTTT CASSFDLAADTQYF
. TRBJ1-2 . TRBV3-1 TGTGCCAGCAGCCATGCGAGCTACTATGGCTACACCTTC CASSHASYYGYTF
. TRBJ1-2 many TRBV29-1 TGCAGCGTTGAAGAAGCCAGCTATGGCTACACCTTC CSVEEASYGYTF
. TRBJ2-3 once TRBV12-3/TRBV12-4 TGTGCCAGCGGGTTGAGCACAGATACGGAGTATTTT CASGLSTDTEYF
TRBD1 TRBJ2-4 many TRBV6-2/TRBV6-3 TGTGCCAGCAGTCGACAGGGAAGCATTCAGTACTTC CASSRQGSIQYF
TRBD2 TRBJ2-1 many TRBV20-1 TGCAGTGCTAAAGGTCTAGCGGGAGGTTACAATGAGCAGTTCTTC CSAKGLAGGYNEQFF
. TRBJ1-6 few TRBV12-3/TRBV12-4 TGTGCCAGCAGTTTACCCGGGGTGGATAGTTCACCCCTCCACTTT CASSLPGVDSSPLHF
. TRBJ1-2 . TRBV6-6 TGTGCCAGCAGCTCCTACAGGGCCTATGGCTACACCTTC CASSSYRAYGYTF
. TRBJ1-2 few TRBV12-3/TRBV12-4 TGTGCCAGCAGTCCCGCCGGGGAGAGGTACACCTTC CASSPAGERYTF
TRBD1 TRBJ2-1 . TRBV2 TGTGCCAGCAGCTCGGGACAGGGTATCAATGAGCAGTTCTTC CASSSGQGINEQFF
TRBD2 TRBJ2-7 few TRBV5-1 TGCGCCAGCGGTACGGCGGGAGGCTACGAGCAGTACTTC CASGTAGGYEQYF
. TRBJ2-3 . TRBV12-3/TRBV12-4 TGTGTCAGCAGTTTAAACACAGATACGCAGTATTTT CVSSLNTDTQYF